This T cell receptor (beta chain) stems from a study of Tregs in tolerant kidney transplant recipients. Study observations and caveats: Biological reproducibility was not directly addressed in this study.

The V and J ends lost 3 bases and 7 bases, in that order; junction bases with no gene match: 5. The length of the CDR3 is 14 residues. Germline V CDR1 and CDR2: SGHDT, YYEEEE. Mixed chimerism was transient after nonmyeloablative marrow transplants from related graft donors. CD4+CD25+CD127- Tregs, CD4+CD25- non-Tregs, CD4 and CD8 cells were sorted. Profiled with immunoSEQ multiplex PCR; TCRdb holds only in-frame clones, not every one. The sample consists of roughly 50,000 clones, around nine tenths of them appearing once. Note on this clone: Its antigen is not known.

This TCR derives from a human patient who received a combined kidney and bone marrow transplant. Part of the T cells may come from the graft donor. The genes are TRBV5-6 and TRBJ2-1, with 9 bases fitting TRBD1. Here the sequenced sample was CD8+ T cells from blood (PBMCs), taken 12 months after the transplant. The CDR3 sequence: CASSSGTGINEQFF. The CDR3 DNA reads TGTGCCAGCAGCTCCGGGACAGGGATTAATGAGCAGTTCTTC.